This is a list of T cell receptor beta chains from one sample in a study of blood T cells in healthy people across ages. TCRdb processed the 5' RACE reads anew with MiXCR; each CDR3 protein has one entry. Of around 1.7 million distinct CDR3 sequences listed, approximately 28% are singletons. What was sequenced was blood. The receptors were sampled from a woman aged 25 to 39 in good health. The CDR3 runs from the conserved cysteine through the conserved F or W. The order of the fields is CDR3 length, V gene, D gene, clone size, J gene, CDR3 protein, CDR3 DNA. D genes are given only for firm matches. Only part of the rows carry a size: once, few, many, or a class if the clone is expanded.

cdr3_length: 16; v_call: TRBV9; d_call: TRBD2; clone_size: few; j_call: TRBJ2-7; cdr3_aa: CASSVGVGEGYDEQYF; cdr3_nt: TGTGCCAGCAGCGTAGGGGTTGGGGAGGGTTATGACGAGCAGTACTTC
cdr3_length: 15; v_call: TRBV20-1; d_call: TRBD1; clone_size: few; j_call: TRBJ2-1; cdr3_aa: CSASGTGGGYNEQFF; cdr3_nt: TGCAGTGCTTCCGGGACAGGGGGAGGCTACAATGAGCAGTTCTTC
cdr3_length: 10; v_call: TRBV6-6; d_call: NA; clone_size: NA; j_call: TRBJ2-7; cdr3_aa: CASPRGGGYF; cdr3_nt: TGTGCCAGCCCTCGTGGCGGAGGGTACTTC
cdr3_length: 13; v_call: TRBV12-5; d_call: TRBD2; clone_size: NA; j_call: TRBJ2-3; cdr3_aa: CASAAGGPDTQYF; cdr3_nt: TGTGCTAGTGCGGCGGGAGGCCCAGATACGCAGTATTTT
cdr3_length: 15; v_call: TRBV20-1; d_call: NA; clone_size: NA; j_call: TRBJ1-1; cdr3_aa: CSARDKGRGGTEAFF; cdr3_nt: TGCAGTGCTAGAGATAAGGGCAGGGGTGGTACTGAAGCTTTCTTT
cdr3_length: 15; v_call: TRBV6-1; d_call: NA; clone_size: NA; j_call: TRBJ1-5; cdr3_aa: CASSQGRGGNQPQHF; cdr3_nt: TGTGCCAGCAGCCAGGGGAGGGGTGGCAATCAGCCCCAGCATTTT
cdr3_length: 17; v_call: TRBV6-6; d_call: TRBD1; clone_size: NA; j_call: TRBJ2-7; cdr3_aa: CASSRTWTGSGSYEQYF; cdr3_nt: TGTGCCAGCAGCAGAACCTGGACAGGATCAGGCTCCTACGAGCAGTACTTC
cdr3_length: 15; v_call: TRBV6-5; d_call: TRBD1; clone_size: NA; j_call: TRBJ1-1; cdr3_aa: CASFHRGQGETEAFF; cdr3_nt: TGTGCCAGCTTCCATAGGGGGCAGGGGGAGACTGAAGCTTTCTTT
cdr3_length: 16; v_call: TRBV6-6; d_call: TRBD1; clone_size: NA; j_call: TRBJ1-2; cdr3_aa: CASNQGQGRGIYGYTF; cdr3_nt: TGTGCCAGCAACCAAGGACAGGGGAGGGGGATTTATGGCTACACCTTC
cdr3_length: 16; v_call: TRBV9; d_call: TRBD1; clone_size: few; j_call: TRBJ1-5; cdr3_aa: CASSEGQGDSNQPQHF; cdr3_nt: TGTGCCAGCAGCGAGGGACAGGGGGATAGCAATCAGCCCCAGCATTTT
cdr3_length: 17; v_call: TRBV14; d_call: NA; clone_size: once; j_call: TRBJ2-1; cdr3_aa: CASSRGVFGDPYNEQFF; cdr3_nt: TGTGCCAGCAGCCGAGGCGTATTCGGGGACCCCTACAATGAGCAGTTCTTC
cdr3_length: 13; v_call: TRBV9; d_call: NA; clone_size: many; j_call: TRBJ1-2; cdr3_aa: CASRPTGGDGYTF; cdr3_nt: TGTGCCAGCAGGCCCACTGGCGGAGACGGCTACACCTTC
cdr3_length: 13; v_call: TRBV7-2; d_call: NA; clone_size: NA; j_call: TRBJ2-1; cdr3_aa: CASSLGVYNGQFF; cdr3_nt: TGTGCCAGCAGCCTGGGAGTCTACAATGGGCAGTTCTTC
cdr3_length: 16; v_call: TRBV9; d_call: TRBD2; clone_size: NA; j_call: TRBJ2-1; cdr3_aa: CACSVVESGGRNEQFF; cdr3_nt: TGTGCCTGCAGCGTAGTAGAGAGCGGGGGCCGCAATGAGCAGTTCTTC
cdr3_length: 18; v_call: TRBV4-1; d_call: TRBD2; clone_size: few; j_call: TRBJ2-3; cdr3_aa: CASSQEGRTSDGTDTQYF; cdr3_nt: TGCGCCAGCAGCCAAGAGGGTAGGACTAGCGACGGCACAGATACGCAGTATTTT
cdr3_length: 13; v_call: TRBV20-1; d_call: NA; clone_size: many; j_call: TRBJ2-4; cdr3_aa: CSASRGDKNIQYF; cdr3_nt: TGCAGTGCTAGTCGCGGAGACAAAAACATTCAGTACTTC
cdr3_length: 15; v_call: TRBV20-1; d_call: NA; clone_size: NA; j_call: TRBJ1-6; cdr3_aa: CSARDGGRENSPLHF; cdr3_nt: TGCAGTGCTAGAGATGGAGGACGGGAGAATTCACCCCTCCACTTT
cdr3_length: 16; v_call: TRBV5-4; d_call: TRBD2; clone_size: few; j_call: TRBJ2-2; cdr3_aa: CASSLGGSSYTGELFF; cdr3_nt: TGTGCCAGCAGCTTGGGCGGGAGCTCTTACACCGGGGAGCTGTTTTTT
cdr3_length: 15; v_call: TRBV12-3/TRBV12-4; d_call: NA; clone_size: few; j_call: TRBJ2-3; cdr3_aa: CASITGGGETDTQYF; cdr3_nt: TGTGCCAGCATAACCGGAGGAGGGGAAACAGATACGCAGTATTTT
cdr3_length: 16; v_call: TRBV20-1; d_call: TRBD2; clone_size: NA; j_call: TRBJ2-1; cdr3_aa: CSASLAGGRPYNEQFF; cdr3_nt: TGCAGTGCTAGTCTAGCGGGGGGCCGGCCCTACAATGAGCAGTTCTTC
cdr3_length: 16; v_call: TRBV6-2/TRBV6-3; d_call: NA; clone_size: few; j_call: TRBJ1-1; cdr3_aa: CASSFWQGGGRTEAFF; cdr3_nt: TGTGCCAGCAGTTTTTGGCAGGGAGGAGGGAGGACTGAAGCTTTCTTT
cdr3_length: 15; v_call: TRBV7-9; d_call: TRBD1; clone_size: NA; j_call: TRBJ2-7; cdr3_aa: CASSPKQGEPYEQYF; cdr3_nt: TGTGCCAGCAGCCCCAAACAGGGGGAACCTTACGAGCAGTACTTC
cdr3_length: 14; v_call: TRBV2; d_call: NA; clone_size: few; j_call: TRBJ1-5; cdr3_aa: CASNSERGSQPQHF; cdr3_nt: TGTGCCAGCAATTCTGAAAGGGGTAGTCAGCCCCAGCATTTT
cdr3_length: 17; v_call: TRBV4-1; d_call: TRBD2; clone_size: few; j_call: TRBJ2-1; cdr3_aa: CASSQDQRGDTYNEQFF; cdr3_nt: TGCGCCAGCAGCCAAGATCAGCGGGGGGACACCTACAATGAGCAGTTCTTC
cdr3_length: 14; v_call: TRBV7-2; d_call: NA; clone_size: few; j_call: TRBJ2-3; cdr3_aa: CASSPMPVVDTQYF; cdr3_nt: TGTGCCAGCAGCCCAATGCCAGTAGTAGATACGCAGTATTTT
cdr3_length: 19; v_call: TRBV4-3; d_call: TRBD2; clone_size: few; j_call: TRBJ2-1; cdr3_aa: CASSQTSLAEVSSYNEQFF; cdr3_nt: TGCGCCAGCAGCCAAACCTCCCTAGCGGAGGTTAGCTCCTACAATGAGCAGTTCTTC
cdr3_length: 16; v_call: TRBV7-2; d_call: TRBD2; clone_size: NA; j_call: TRBJ2-5; cdr3_aa: CASSLGVGRALETQYF; cdr3_nt: TGTGCCAGCAGCTTAGGGGTCGGGAGGGCCTTAGAGACCCAGTACTTC
cdr3_length: 14; v_call: TRBV9; d_call: NA; clone_size: few; j_call: TRBJ1-2; cdr3_aa: CASSASGAIGGYTF; cdr3_nt: TGTGCCAGCAGCGCCTCCGGGGCCATAGGAGGCTACACCTTC
cdr3_length: 13; v_call: TRBV6-5; d_call: NA; clone_size: NA; j_call: TRBJ1-6; cdr3_aa: CAKGVSPNSPLHF; cdr3_nt: TGTGCCAAAGGTGTCAGCCCTAATTCACCCCTCCACTTT
cdr3_length: 12; v_call: TRBV7-9; d_call: NA; clone_size: NA; j_call: TRBJ2-1; cdr3_aa: CASRVRGDEQFF; cdr3_nt: TGTGCCAGCAGGGTAAGGGGGGACGAGCAGTTCTTC
cdr3_length: 16; v_call: TRBV20-1; d_call: TRBD2; clone_size: NA; j_call: TRBJ2-3; cdr3_aa: CSAPPTSGGSTDTQYF; cdr3_nt: TGCAGTGCTCCACCGACTAGCGGGGGTAGCACAGATACGCAGTATTTT
cdr3_length: 14; v_call: TRBV4-1; d_call: NA; clone_size: NA; j_call: TRBJ2-5; cdr3_aa: CASSQTWGEETQYF; cdr3_nt: TGCGCCAGCAGCCAGACGTGGGGGGAAGAGACCCAGTACTTC
cdr3_length: 14; v_call: TRBV5-6; d_call: TRBD1; clone_size: NA; j_call: TRBJ2-7; cdr3_aa: CASSDGYRGHEQYF; cdr3_nt: TGTGCCAGCAGCGACGGTTACAGGGGACACGAGCAGTACTTC
cdr3_length: 12; v_call: TRBV2; d_call: TRBD1; clone_size: NA; j_call: TRBJ2-1; cdr3_aa: CASRMDRGEQFF; cdr3_nt: TGTGCCAGCAGGATGGACAGGGGCGAGCAGTTCTTC
cdr3_length: 12; v_call: TRBV5-1; d_call: TRBD1; clone_size: many; j_call: TRBJ2-1; cdr3_aa: CASSKTGNEQFF; cdr3_nt: TGTGCCAGCAGTAAGACAGGGAATGAGCAGTTCTTC
cdr3_length: 12; v_call: TRBV15; d_call: NA; clone_size: few; j_call: TRBJ1-2; cdr3_aa: CATNRDWAGYTF; cdr3_nt: TGTGCCACCAACAGAGATTGGGCTGGCTACACCTTC
cdr3_length: 16; v_call: TRBV4-3; d_call: NA; clone_size: NA; j_call: TRBJ1-3; cdr3_aa: CASSQSPYSSGNTIYF; cdr3_nt: TGCGCCAGCAGCCAATCCCCCTACTCCTCTGGAAACACCATATATTTT
cdr3_length: 16; v_call: TRBV7-8; d_call: TRBD2; clone_size: NA; j_call: TRBJ2-7; cdr3_aa: CASSLTSGSLTYEQYF; cdr3_nt: TGTGCCAGCAGCTTAACTAGCGGGAGCCTGACCTACGAGCAGTACTTC
cdr3_length: 16; v_call: TRBV28; d_call: NA; clone_size: NA; j_call: TRBJ1-5; cdr3_aa: CASSFPYDRGNQPQHF; cdr3_nt: TGTGCCAGCAGTTTCCCCTACGATCGGGGCAATCAGCCCCAGCATTTT
cdr3_length: 15; v_call: TRBV5-1; d_call: TRBD2; clone_size: few; j_call: TRBJ2-1; cdr3_aa: CASMGARGGSHEQFF; cdr3_nt: TGCGCCAGCATGGGTGCGCGGGGGGGCTCACATGAGCAGTTCTTC
cdr3_length: 11; v_call: TRBV20-1; d_call: NA; clone_size: NA; j_call: TRBJ2-7; cdr3_aa: CSAPWVNEQYF; cdr3_nt: TGCAGTGCCCCTTGGGTTAACGAGCAGTACTTC
cdr3_length: 16; v_call: TRBV20-1; d_call: NA; clone_size: few; j_call: TRBJ2-1; cdr3_aa: CSARDGAGRNYNEQFF; cdr3_nt: TGCAGTGCTAGAGACGGTGCGGGACGTAACTACAATGAGCAGTTCTTC
cdr3_length: 17; v_call: TRBV9; d_call: TRBD2; clone_size: few; j_call: TRBJ2-2; cdr3_aa: CASSARASGAYTGELFF; cdr3_nt: TGTGCCAGCAGCGCCCGCGCAAGCGGGGCCTACACCGGGGAGCTGTTTTTT
cdr3_length: 14; v_call: TRBV15; d_call: NA; clone_size: few; j_call: TRBJ2-5; cdr3_aa: CATSRGAGEETQYF; cdr3_nt: TGTGCCACCAGCAGGGGGGCGGGAGAAGAGACCCAGTACTTC
cdr3_length: 15; v_call: TRBV30; d_call: NA; clone_size: NA; j_call: TRBJ2-7; cdr3_aa: CAWSVRTLGAYEQYF; cdr3_nt: TGTGCCTGGAGTGTCAGGACCCTCGGCGCCTACGAGCAGTACTTC
cdr3_length: 14; v_call: TRBV12-3/TRBV12-4; d_call: NA; clone_size: many; j_call: TRBJ2-5; cdr3_aa: CASSLLEGRETQYF; cdr3_nt: TGTGCCAGCAGTTTACTAGAGGGACGAGAGACCCAGTACTTC
cdr3_length: 13; v_call: TRBV12-3/TRBV12-4; d_call: NA; clone_size: NA; j_call: TRBJ2-7; cdr3_aa: CASSLDYNRAQYF; cdr3_nt: TGTGCCAGCAGTTTAGACTATAACAGGGCCCAGTACTTC
cdr3_length: 15; v_call: TRBV5-1; d_call: NA; clone_size: NA; j_call: TRBJ2-3; cdr3_aa: CASSTASVSTDTHYF; cdr3_nt: TGCGCCAGCAGTACCGCGAGCGTGAGCACAGATACGCATTATTTT
cdr3_length: 15; v_call: TRBV4-3; d_call: NA; clone_size: few; j_call: TRBJ2-5; cdr3_aa: CASSQDLWDQETQYF; cdr3_nt: TGCGCCAGCAGCCAAGATCTGTGGGACCAAGAGACCCAGTACTTC
cdr3_length: 12; v_call: TRBV7-2; d_call: NA; clone_size: once; j_call: TRBJ2-5; cdr3_aa: CASGDNQETQYF; cdr3_nt: TGTGCCAGCGGGGACAACCAAGAGACCCAGTACTTC
cdr3_length: 13; v_call: TRBV5-1; d_call: NA; clone_size: NA; j_call: TRBJ1-1; cdr3_aa: CASSLAAISEAFF; cdr3_nt: TGCGCCAGCAGCTTGGCCGCTATATCTGAAGCTTTCTTT
cdr3_length: 14; v_call: TRBV29-1; d_call: TRBD2; clone_size: NA; j_call: TRBJ2-1; cdr3_aa: CSVVVAGGYNEQFF; cdr3_nt: TGCAGCGTTGTAGTAGCGGGGGGGTACAATGAGCAGTTCTTC
cdr3_length: 13; v_call: TRBV30; d_call: NA; clone_size: NA; j_call: TRBJ2-1; cdr3_aa: CAWCGAGGNEQFF; cdr3_nt: TGTGCCTGGTGCGGGGCAGGGGGGAATGAGCAGTTCTTC
cdr3_length: 17; v_call: TRBV7-8; d_call: TRBD2; clone_size: NA; j_call: TRBJ2-5; cdr3_aa: CASSPGSTAGVAETQYF; cdr3_nt: TGTGCCAGCAGCCCTGGGTCTACAGCGGGAGTAGCAGAGACCCAGTACTTC
cdr3_length: 15; v_call: TRBV7-2; d_call: TRBD2; clone_size: NA; j_call: TRBJ2-1; cdr3_aa: CASSLKASGNNEQFF; cdr3_nt: TGTGCCAGCAGCTTAAAGGCTAGCGGGAACAATGAGCAGTTCTTC
cdr3_length: 15; v_call: TRBV12-3/TRBV12-4; d_call: TRBD1; clone_size: NA; j_call: TRBJ1-4; cdr3_aa: CASSARGQGGEKLFF; cdr3_nt: TGTGCCAGCAGCGCCAGGGGACAGGGTGGTGAAAAACTGTTTTTT
cdr3_length: 15; v_call: TRBV6-5; d_call: TRBD2; clone_size: few; j_call: TRBJ2-7; cdr3_aa: CASSYATSGYCEQYF; cdr3_nt: TGTGCCAGCAGTTACGCGACTAGCGGGTACTGCGAGCAGTACTTC
cdr3_length: 11; v_call: TRBV20-1; d_call: NA; clone_size: NA; j_call: TRBJ2-4; cdr3_aa: CSAEFGNIQYF; cdr3_nt: TGCAGTGCAGAATTCGGAAACATTCAGTACTTC
cdr3_length: 14; v_call: TRBV5-1; d_call: NA; clone_size: NA; j_call: TRBJ2-2; cdr3_aa: CASSLDSVTGELFF; cdr3_nt: TGCGCCAGCAGCTTGGACAGTGTCACCGGGGAGCTGTTTTTT